This TCR beta chain was documented in a study of T-cell reconstitution after alpha-beta-depleted transplantation in children. General study results and limits: The origin of high day-60 TCRbeta diversity in some patients lay in surviving recipient T cells and thymic progenitors. In patients about two months after transplant, alpha-beta T cells reportedly arose from several hundred expanded graft clones. From newly produced T cells came most of the T-cell counts and diversity one year after transplant.

Note on this clonotype: The antigen is not known.

As it was prepared, the TCRbeta library received unique molecular identifiers. One entry per CDR3 protein results from TCRdb running MiXCR on the PCR reads. This sample has 600,000 to 700,000 distinct CDR3 sequences, with around 13% found just once. Germline V gene lookup returns CDR1 SGHRS and CDR2 YFSETQ. The length of the CDR3 is 17 residues. Trimming cost V 4 bases and J 6 bases; bases outside gene matches: 17. The clonotype comes from a girl aged 2 to 10 with congenital amegakaryocytic thrombocytopenia, due to receive a stem cell transplant. Sample: PBMCs, taken before TCRalphabeta/CD19-depleted stem cell transplant. The gene calls are TRBV5-1 and TRBJ1-2; TRBD1 aligns across 8 bases. The DNA for the CDR3 is TGCGCCAGCAGCCCACCCGGGCCGGGACAGGTTATGAATGGCTACACCTTC. It is translated as CASSPPGPGQVMNGYTF.